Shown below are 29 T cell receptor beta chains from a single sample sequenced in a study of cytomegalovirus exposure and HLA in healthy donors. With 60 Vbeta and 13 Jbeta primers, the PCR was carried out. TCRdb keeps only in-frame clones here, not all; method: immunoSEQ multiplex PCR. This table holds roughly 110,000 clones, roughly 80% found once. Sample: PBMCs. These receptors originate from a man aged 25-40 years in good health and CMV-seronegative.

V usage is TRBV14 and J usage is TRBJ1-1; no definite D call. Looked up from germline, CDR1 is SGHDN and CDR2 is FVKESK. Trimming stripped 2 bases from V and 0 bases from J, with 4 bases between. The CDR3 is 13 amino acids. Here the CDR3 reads CASSQTLNTEAFF. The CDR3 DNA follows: TGTGCCAGCAGCCAAACTTTGAACACTGAAGCTTTCTTT.

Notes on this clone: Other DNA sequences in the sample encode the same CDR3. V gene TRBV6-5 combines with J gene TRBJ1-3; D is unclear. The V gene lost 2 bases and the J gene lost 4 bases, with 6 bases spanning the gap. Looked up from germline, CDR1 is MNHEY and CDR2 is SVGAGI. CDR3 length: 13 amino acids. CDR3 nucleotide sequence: TGTGCCAGCAGTTACCGCGGGGGAAACACCATATATTTT. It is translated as CASSYRGGNTIYF.

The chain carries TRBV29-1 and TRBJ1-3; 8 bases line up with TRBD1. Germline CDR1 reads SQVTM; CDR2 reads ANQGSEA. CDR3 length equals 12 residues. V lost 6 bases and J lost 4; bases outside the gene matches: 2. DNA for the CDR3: TGCAGCGTCCGGGACAGGGGAAACACCATATATTTT. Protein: CSVRDRGNTIYF.

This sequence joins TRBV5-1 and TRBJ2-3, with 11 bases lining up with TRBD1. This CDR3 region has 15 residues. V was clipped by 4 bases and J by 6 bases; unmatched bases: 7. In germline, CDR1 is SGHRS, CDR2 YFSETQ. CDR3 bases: TGCGCCAGCAGCCCGGACAGGGGGCTACAGGATACGCAGTATTTT. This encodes CASSPDRGLQDTQYF.

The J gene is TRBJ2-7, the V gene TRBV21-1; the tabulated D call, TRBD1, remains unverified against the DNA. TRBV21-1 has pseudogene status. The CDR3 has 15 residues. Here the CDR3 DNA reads TGTGCCAGCAGCTTCCTCGGACAGGGTGGCTACGAGCAGTACTTC. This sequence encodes CASSFLGQGGYEQYF.

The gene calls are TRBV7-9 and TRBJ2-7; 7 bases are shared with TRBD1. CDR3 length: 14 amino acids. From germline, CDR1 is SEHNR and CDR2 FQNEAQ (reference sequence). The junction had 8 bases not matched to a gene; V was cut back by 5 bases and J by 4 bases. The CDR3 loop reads CASSPGQVGYEQYF. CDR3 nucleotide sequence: TGTGCCAGCAGCCCCGGACAGGTTGGGTACGAGCAGTACTTC.

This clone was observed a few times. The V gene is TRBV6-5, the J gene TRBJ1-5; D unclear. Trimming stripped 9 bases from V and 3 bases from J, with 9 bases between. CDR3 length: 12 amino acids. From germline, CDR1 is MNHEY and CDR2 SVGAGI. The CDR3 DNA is TGTGCCAGTCGTATCCCCAATCAGCCCCAGCATTTT. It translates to CASRIPNQPQHF.

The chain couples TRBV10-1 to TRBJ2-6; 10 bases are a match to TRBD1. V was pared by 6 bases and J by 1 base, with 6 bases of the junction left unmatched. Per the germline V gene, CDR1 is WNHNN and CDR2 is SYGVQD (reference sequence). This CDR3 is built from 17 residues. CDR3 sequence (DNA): TGCGCCAGCAGACCGGGACAGGGGATATCTGGGGCCAACGTCCTGACTTTC. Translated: CASRPGQGISGANVLTF.

The CDR3 loop reads CASTEGGQGVDTEAFF. DNA for the CDR3: TGTGCCAGCACCGAAGGGGGGCAGGGGGTGGACACTGAAGCTTTCTTT. V and J are TRBV2 and TRBJ1-1; 7 nucleotides agree with TRBD1. Germline V lookup: CDR1 SNHLY, CDR2 FYNNEI. This CDR3 spans 16 amino acids. Trimming took 7 bases from V and 3 from J; bases not matched to a gene: 14. Full variable domain (outside the CDR3, taken from reference TRBV2 and TRBJ1-1): EPEVTQTPSHQVTQMGQEVILRCVPISNHLYFYWYRQILGQKVEFLVSFYNNEISEKSEIFDDQFSVERPDGSNFTLKIRSTKLEDSAMYFCASTEGGQGVDTEAFFGQGTRLTVV.

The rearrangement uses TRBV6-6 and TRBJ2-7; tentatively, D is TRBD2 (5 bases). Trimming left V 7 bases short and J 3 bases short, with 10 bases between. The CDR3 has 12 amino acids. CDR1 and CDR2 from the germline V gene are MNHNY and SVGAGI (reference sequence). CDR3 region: CASMSGNYEQYF. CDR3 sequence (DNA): TGTGCCAGCATGTCGGGGAACTACGAGCAGTACTTC.

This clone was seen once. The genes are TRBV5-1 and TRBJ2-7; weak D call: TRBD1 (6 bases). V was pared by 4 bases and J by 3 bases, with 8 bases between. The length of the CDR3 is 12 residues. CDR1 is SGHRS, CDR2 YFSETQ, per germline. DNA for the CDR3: TGCGCCAGCAGCCGGGACATCTACGAGCAGTACTTC. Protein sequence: CASSRDIYEQYF. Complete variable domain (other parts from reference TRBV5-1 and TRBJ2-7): KAGVTQTPRYLIKTRGQQVTLSCSPISGHRSVSWYQQTPGQGLQFLFEYFSETQRNKGNFPGRFSGRQFSNSRSEMNVSTLELGDSALYLCASSRDIYEQYFGPGTRLTVT.

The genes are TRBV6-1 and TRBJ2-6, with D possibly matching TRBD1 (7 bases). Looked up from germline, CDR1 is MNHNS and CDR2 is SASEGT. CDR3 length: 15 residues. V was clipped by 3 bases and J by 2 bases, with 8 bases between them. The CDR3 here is CASSDRGAGANVLTF. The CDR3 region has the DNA TGTGCCAGCAGTGACAGGGGGGCTGGGGCCAACGTCCTGACTTTC.

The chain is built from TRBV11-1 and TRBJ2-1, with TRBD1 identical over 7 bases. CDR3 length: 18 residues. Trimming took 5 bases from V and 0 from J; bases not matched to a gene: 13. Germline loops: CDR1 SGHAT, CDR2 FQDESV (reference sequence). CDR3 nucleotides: TGTGCCAGCAGCACCCGGGCAGGGGGAAAGGTCTCCTACAATGAGCAGTTCTTC. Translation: CASSTRAGGKVSYNEQFF.

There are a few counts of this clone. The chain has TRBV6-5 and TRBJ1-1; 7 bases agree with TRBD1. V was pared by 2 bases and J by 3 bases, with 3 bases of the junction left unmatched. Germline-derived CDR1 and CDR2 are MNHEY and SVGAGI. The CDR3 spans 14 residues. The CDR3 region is CASSYGQGDTEAFF. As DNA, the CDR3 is TGTGCCAGCAGTTACGGTCAGGGGGACACTGAAGCTTTCTTT.

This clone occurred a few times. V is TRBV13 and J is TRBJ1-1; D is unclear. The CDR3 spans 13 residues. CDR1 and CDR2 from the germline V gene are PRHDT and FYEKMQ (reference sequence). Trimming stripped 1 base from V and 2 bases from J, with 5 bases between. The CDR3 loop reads CASSLEHNTEAFF. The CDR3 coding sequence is TGTGCCAGCAGCTTAGAACATAACACTGAAGCTTTCTTT.

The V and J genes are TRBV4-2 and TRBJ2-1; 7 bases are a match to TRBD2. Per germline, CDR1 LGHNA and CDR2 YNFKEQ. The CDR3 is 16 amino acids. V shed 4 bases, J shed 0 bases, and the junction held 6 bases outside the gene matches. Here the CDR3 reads CASSRELANSYNEQFF. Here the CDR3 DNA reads TGTGCCAGCAGCCGCGAACTAGCGAACTCCTACAATGAGCAGTTCTTC.

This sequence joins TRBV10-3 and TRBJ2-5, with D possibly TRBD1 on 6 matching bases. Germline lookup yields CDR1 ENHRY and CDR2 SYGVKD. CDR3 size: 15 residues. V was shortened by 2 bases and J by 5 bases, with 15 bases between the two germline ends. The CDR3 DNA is TGTGCCATCAGTGAGCCAAACAGGGATGAGGAGACCCAGTACTTC. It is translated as CAISEPNRDEETQYF.

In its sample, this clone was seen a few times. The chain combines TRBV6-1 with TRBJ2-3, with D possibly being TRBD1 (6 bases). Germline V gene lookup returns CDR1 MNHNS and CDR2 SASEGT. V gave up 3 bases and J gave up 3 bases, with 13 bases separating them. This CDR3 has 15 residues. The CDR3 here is CASSDVRGMTDTQYF. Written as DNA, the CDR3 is TGTGCCAGCAGTGACGTAAGGGGGATGACAGATACGCAGTATTTT.

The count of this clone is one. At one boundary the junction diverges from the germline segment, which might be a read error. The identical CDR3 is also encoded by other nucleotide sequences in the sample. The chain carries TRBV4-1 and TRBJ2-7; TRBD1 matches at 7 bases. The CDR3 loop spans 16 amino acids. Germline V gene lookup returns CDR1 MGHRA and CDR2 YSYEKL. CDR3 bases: TGCGCCAGTAGCCTGTATGAGACAGGGTCCTCCTACGAGCAGTACTTC. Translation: CASSLYETGSSYEQYF.

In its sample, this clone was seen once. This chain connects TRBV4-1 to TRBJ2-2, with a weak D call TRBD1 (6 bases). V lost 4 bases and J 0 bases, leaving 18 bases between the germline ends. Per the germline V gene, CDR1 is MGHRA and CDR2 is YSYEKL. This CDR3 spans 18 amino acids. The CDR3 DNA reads TGCGCCAGCAGCCTAAGTGGACAGACCGCCGCGAACACCGGGGAGCTGTTTTTT. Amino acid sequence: CASSLSGQTAANTGELFF.

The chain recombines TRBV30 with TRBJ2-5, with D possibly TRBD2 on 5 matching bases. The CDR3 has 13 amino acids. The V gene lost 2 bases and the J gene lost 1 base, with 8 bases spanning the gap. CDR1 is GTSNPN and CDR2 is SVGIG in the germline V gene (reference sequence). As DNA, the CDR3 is TGTGCCTGGAGTCTAGGAGGCCAAGAGACCCAGTACTTC. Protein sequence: CAWSLGGQETQYF.

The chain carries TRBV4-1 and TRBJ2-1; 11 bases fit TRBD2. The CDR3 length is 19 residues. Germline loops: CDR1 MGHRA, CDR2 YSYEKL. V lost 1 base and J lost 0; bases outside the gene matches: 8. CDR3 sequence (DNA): TGCGCCAGCAGCCAAGGGACTAGCGGGTACCACAGCTCCTACAATGAGCAGTTCTTC. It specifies CASSQGTSGYHSSYNEQFF.

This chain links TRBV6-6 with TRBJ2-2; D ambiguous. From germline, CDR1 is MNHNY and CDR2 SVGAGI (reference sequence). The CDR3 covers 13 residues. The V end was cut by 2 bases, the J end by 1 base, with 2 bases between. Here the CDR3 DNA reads TGTGCCAGCAGTTACCAGAACACCGGGGAGCTGTTTTTT. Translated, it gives CASSYQNTGELFF.

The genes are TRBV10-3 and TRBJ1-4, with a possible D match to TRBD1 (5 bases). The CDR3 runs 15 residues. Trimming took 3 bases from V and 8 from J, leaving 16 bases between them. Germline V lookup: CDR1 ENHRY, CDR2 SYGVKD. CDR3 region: CAISDDRKGEEKLFF. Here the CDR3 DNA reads TGTGCCATCAGTGATGACAGAAAGGGTGAAGAAAAACTGTTTTTT.

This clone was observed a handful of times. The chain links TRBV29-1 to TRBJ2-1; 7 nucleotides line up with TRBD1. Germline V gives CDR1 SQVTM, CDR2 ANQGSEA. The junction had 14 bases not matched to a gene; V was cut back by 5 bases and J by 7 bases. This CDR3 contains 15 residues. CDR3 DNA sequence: TGCAGCGTTAGGGGGCTAGGGTTCCAATTGAATGAGCAGTTCTTC. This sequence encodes CSVRGLGFQLNEQFF.

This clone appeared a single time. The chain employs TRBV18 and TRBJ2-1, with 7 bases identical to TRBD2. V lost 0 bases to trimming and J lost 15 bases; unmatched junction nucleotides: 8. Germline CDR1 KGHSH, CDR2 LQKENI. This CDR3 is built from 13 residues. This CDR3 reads CASSPPWGGEVFF. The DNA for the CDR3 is TGTGCCAGCTCACCACCGTGGGGGGGGGAAGTGTTCTTC. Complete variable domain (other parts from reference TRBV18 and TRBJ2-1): NAGVMQNPRHLVRRRGQEARLRCSPMKGHSHVYWYRQLPEEGLKFMVYLQKENIIDESGMPKERFSAEFPKEGPSILRIQQVVRGDSAAYFCASSPPWGGEVFFGPGTRLTVL.

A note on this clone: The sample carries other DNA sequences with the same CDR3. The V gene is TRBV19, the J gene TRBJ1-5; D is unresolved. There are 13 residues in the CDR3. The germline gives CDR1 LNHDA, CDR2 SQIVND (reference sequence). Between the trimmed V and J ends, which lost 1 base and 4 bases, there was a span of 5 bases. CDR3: CASSIGGNQPQHF. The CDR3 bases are TGTGCCAGTAGTATAGGAGGAAATCAGCCCCAGCATTTT.

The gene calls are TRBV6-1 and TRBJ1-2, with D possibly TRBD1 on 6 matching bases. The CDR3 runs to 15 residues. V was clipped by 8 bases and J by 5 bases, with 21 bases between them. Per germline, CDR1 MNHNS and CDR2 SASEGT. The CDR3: CASLNWAGDKYGYTF. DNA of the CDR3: TGTGCCAGCCTTAACTGGGCAGGGGATAAGTATGGCTACACCTTC.

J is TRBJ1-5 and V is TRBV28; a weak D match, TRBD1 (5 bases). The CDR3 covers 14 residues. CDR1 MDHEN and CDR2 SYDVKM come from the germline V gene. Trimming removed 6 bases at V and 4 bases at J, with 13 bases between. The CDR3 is CASRRLQVNQPQHF. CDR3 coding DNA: TGTGCCAGCAGACGCCTACAGGTAAATCAGCCCCAGCATTTT.